Sequencing of this T cell receptor beta chain was carried out in a study of T cells in narcolepsy. The CDR3 is made up of 16 amino acids. Trimming took off 5 bases at V and 3 bases at J, with 16 bases between the two ends. Germline V gene lookup returns CDR1 SGHTA and CDR2 FQGTGA. Method: immunoSEQ multiplex PCR; TCRdb's copy keeps in-frame clones and lacks some. The profile shows tens of thousands of clones, 83% of them singletons. Sequencing input: CD45RA- memory CD4+ T cells from PBMCs. V usage is TRBV7-3 and J usage is TRBJ2-2; the D gene is possibly TRBD1 (7 bases). The sequence derives from a human donor with narcolepsy. CDR3: CASSLQAGQYTGELFF. The CDR3 DNA reads TGTGCCAGCAGCCTTCAGGCGGGACAGTACACCGGGGAGCTGTTTTTT.